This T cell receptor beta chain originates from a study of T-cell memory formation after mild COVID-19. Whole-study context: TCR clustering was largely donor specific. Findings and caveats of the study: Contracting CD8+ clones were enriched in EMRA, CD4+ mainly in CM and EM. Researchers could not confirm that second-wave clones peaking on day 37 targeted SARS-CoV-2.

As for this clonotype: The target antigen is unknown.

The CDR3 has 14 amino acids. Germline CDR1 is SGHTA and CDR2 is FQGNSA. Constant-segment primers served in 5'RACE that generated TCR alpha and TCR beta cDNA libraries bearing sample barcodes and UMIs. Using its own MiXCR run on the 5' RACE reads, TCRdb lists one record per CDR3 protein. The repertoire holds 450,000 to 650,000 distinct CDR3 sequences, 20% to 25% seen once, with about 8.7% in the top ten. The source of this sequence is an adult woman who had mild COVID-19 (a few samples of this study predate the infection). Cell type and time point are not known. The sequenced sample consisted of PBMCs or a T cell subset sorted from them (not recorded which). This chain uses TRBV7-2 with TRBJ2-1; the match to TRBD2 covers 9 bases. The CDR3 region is CASRGLALSDEQFF. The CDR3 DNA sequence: TGTGCGAGTCGCGGACTAGCGCTTAGTGATGAGCAGTTCTTC.